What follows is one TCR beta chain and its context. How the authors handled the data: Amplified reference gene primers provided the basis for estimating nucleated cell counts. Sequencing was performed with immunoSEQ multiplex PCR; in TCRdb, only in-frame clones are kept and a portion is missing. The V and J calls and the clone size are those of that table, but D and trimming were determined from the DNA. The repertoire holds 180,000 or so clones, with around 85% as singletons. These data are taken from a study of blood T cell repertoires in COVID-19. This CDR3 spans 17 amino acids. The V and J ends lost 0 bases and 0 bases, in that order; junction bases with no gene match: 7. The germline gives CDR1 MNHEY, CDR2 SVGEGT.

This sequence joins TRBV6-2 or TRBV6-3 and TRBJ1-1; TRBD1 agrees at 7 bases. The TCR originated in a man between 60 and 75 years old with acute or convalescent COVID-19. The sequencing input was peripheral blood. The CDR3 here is CASSYSRRTGMNTEAFF. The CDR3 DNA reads TGTGCCAGCAGTTACTCGCGACGGACAGGTATGAACACTGAAGCTTTCTTT.